Each of the 2 T cell receptor beta chains below was sequenced from the same sample in a study of CD8 T cells in Susac syndrome. Random hexamers served to reverse transcribe roughly 0.45 to 1 ug RNA. TCRdb re-called the immunoSEQ multiplex PCR reads through MiXCR, storing one row per CDR3 protein. The sample includes about 250,000 distinct CDR3 sequences, over 85% of them seen just once. Input material: CD4+ T cells from PBMCs. The origin of the receptors is a human donor with multiple sclerosis.

The chain couples TRBV5-6 to TRBJ1-5, with D tentatively TRBD1 (5 bases). The length of the CDR3 is 15 residues. Germline CDR1 SGHDT, CDR2 YYEEEE. The V end lost 4 bases, the J end lost 1 base, and 12 bases lay between the germline ends. CDR3 sequence: CASSPTPGSNQPQHF. CDR3 bases: TGTGCCAGCAGCCCTACCCCAGGGAGCAATCAGCCCCAGCATTTT. Filled out from reference TRBV5-6 and TRBJ1-5, the complete variable domain reads DAGVTQSPTHLIKTRGQQVTLRCSPKSGHDTVSWYQQALGQGPQFIFQYYEEEERQRGNFPDRFSGHQFPNYSSELNVNALLLGDSALYLCASSPTPGSNQPQHFGDGTRLSIL.

This chain uses TRBV12-3 or TRBV12-4 with TRBJ2-6; TRBD2 agrees at 13 bases. The length of the CDR3 is 17 residues. Trimming took 6 bases from V and 5 from J; bases not matched to a gene: 7. CDR3 region: CASSPGLAGLRANVLTF. Here the CDR3 DNA reads TGTGCCAGCAGCCCGGGACTAGCGGGGCTGAGGGCCAACGTCCTGACTTTC.